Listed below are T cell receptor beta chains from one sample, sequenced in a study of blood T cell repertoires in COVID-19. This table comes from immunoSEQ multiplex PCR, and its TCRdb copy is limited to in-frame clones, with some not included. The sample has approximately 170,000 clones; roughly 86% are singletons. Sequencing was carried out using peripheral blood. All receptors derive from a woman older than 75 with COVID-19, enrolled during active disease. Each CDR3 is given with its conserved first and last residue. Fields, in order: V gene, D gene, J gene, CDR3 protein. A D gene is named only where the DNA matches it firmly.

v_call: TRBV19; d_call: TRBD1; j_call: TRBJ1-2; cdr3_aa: CASTSRTGALYGYTF
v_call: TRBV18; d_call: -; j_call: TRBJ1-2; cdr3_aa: CASSLGTINYGYTF
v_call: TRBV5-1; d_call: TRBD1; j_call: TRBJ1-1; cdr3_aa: CASSPGTGAEAFF
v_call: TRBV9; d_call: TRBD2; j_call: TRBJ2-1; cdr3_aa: CASSVGGASGHFSYNEQFF
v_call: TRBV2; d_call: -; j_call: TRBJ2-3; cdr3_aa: CASTVTKFTDTQYF
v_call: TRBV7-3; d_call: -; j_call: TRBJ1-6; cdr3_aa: CASSSTGDSPLHF
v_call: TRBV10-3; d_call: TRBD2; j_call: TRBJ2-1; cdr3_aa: CAISFLAEEQFF
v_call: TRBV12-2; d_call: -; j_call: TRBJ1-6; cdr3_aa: CASRLGTGVNSPLHF
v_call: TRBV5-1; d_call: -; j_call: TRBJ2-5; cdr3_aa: CASSRTGETQYF
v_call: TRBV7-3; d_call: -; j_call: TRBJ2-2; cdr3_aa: CASGRGTNTGELFF
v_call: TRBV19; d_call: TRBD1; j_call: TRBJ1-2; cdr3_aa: CASSAPGADRGTGYGYTF
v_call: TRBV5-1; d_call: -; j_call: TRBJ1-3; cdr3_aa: CASSLSGSENTIYF
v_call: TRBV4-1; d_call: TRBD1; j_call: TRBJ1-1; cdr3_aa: CASSQDGQVNTEAFF
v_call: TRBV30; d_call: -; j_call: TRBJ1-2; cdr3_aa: CAWSPGSHGYTF
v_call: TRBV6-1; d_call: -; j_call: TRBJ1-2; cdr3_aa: CASTFAGLYGYTF
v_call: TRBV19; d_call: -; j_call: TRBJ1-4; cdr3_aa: CASSPLGHLATNEKLFF
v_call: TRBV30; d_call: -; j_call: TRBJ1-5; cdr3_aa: CAWSRGENQPQHF
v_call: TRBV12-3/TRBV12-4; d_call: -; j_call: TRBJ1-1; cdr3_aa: CASSGALGTEAFF
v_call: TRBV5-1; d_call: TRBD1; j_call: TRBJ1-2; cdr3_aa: CASSFRDRDGYTF
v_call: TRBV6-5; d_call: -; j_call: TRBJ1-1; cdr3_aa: CASSYSTGLGAFF
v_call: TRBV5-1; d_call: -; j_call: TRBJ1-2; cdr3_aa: CASSLSVEDGYTF
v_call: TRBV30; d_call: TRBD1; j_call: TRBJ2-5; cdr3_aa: CAWKKTGVQETQYF
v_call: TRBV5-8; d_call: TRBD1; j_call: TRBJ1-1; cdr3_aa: CASSRTGGRWTEAFF
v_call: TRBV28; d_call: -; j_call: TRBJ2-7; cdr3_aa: CASSNPGHLRNEQYF
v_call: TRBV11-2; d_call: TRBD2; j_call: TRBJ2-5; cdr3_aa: CASSSTTSGGWETQYF
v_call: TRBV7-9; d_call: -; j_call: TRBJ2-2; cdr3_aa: CASSTRINTGELFF
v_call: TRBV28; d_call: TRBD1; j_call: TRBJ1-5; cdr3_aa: CASSWGTGGRQPQHF
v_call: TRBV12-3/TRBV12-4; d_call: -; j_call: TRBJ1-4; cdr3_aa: CASSRDEKLFF
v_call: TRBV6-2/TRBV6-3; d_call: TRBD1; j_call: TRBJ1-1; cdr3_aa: CASSWTGILNTEAFF
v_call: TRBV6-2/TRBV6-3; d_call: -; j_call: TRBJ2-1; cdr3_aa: CASSHNRPPGGRSYNEQFF
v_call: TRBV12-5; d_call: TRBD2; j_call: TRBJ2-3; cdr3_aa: CASGWTSSPDTQYF
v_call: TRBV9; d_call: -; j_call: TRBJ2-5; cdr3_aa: CASSVSQGRETQYF
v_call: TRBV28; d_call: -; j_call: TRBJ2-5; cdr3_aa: CASRRSQETQYF
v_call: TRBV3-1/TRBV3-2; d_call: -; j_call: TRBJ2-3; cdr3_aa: CASSQEGVTDTQYF
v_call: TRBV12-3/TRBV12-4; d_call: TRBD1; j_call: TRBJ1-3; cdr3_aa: CASRYTGAGIYF
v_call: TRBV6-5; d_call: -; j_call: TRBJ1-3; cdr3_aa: CASAHTWNTIYF
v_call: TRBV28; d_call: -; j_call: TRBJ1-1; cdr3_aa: CASTVDTEAFF
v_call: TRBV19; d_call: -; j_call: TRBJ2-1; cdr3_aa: CASSNPGSPYNEQFF
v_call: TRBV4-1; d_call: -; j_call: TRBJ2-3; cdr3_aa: CASSQVGAGTDTQYF
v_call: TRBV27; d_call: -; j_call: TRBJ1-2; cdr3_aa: CASSLSQGPYGYTF
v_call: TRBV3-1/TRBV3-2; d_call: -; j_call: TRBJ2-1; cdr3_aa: CASSQDRRGAPNEQFF
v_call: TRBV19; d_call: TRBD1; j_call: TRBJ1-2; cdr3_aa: CASSPDRANYGYTF
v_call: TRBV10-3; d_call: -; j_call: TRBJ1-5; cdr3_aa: CAINGGSNQPQHF
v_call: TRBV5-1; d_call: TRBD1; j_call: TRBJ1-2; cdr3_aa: CASSFVQGYGYTF
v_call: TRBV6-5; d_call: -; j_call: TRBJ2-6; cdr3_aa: CASSTTVGRGRPTF
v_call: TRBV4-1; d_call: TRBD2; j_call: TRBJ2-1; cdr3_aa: CASSLVRLASSYNEQFF
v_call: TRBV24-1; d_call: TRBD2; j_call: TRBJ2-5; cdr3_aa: CATATSNVEETQYF
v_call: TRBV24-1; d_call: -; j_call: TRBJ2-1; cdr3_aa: CATAEDGPRSPIF
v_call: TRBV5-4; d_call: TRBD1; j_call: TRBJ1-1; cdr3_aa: CASSQGQLMNTEAFF
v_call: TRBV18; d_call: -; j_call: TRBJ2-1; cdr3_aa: CASSPSSQNEQFF
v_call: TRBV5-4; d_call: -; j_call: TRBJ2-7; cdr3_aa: CASSLDGLDEQYF
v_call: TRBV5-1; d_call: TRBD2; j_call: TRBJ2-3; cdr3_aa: CASSLERGNTDTQYF
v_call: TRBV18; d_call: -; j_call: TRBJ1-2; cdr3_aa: CASSPIRVESYTF
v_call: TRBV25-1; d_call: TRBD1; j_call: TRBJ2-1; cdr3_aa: CASSARQGAYNEQFF
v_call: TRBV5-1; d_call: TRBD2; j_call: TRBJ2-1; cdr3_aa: CASQTREEGEQFF
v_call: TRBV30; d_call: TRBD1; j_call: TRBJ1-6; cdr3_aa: CAWSALGQGNNSPLHF
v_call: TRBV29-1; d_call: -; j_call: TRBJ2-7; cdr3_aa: CSVRTGLASHEQYF